A single sample gave rise to the 17 T cell receptor beta chains below, sequenced in a study of cytomegalovirus exposure and HLA in healthy donors. Profiling relied on immunoSEQ multiplex PCR, and the TCRdb table lists in-frame clones only, not all of them. This sample has 230,000 or so clones, with about 91% found just once. The specimen was PBMCs. These receptors were collected from a woman between 18 and 30 years old in good health and CMV-seronegative.

This chain connects TRBV7-8 to TRBJ2-1; 7 positions match TRBD2. CDR1 and CDR2 from the germline V gene are SGHVS and FQNEAQ. J gave up 2 bases and V 0 bases, and 7 bases lay outside the gene matches. This CDR3 contains 17 residues. The CDR3 region has the DNA TGTGCCAGCAGCTTAGCTTGGTCGCTAGCGGCCTACAATGAGCAGTTCTTC. Translating gives CASSLAWSLAAYNEQFF.

Concerning this clone: A read error may account for a junction end that differs from germline. The chain couples TRBV7-7 to TRBJ1-5; TRBD1 aligns across 8 bases. The CDR3 is 16 amino acids. Per germline, CDR1 SSHAT and CDR2 FNYEAQ (reference sequence). In DNA form, the CDR3 reads TGTGCTAGCAGCTCCGTCCCGGGACAGGTTAATCAGCCCCAGCATTTT. The encoded protein is CASSSVPGQVNQPQHF.

The V call is TRBV2, the J call TRBJ1-1; D is possibly TRBD1 (6 bases). CDR3 size: 13 residues. Trimming pared 3 bases from V and 5 bases from J, leaving 10 bases between. CDR1 and CDR2 from the germline V gene are SNHLY and FYNNEI. The CDR3 sequence is CASSERGWTEAFF. The DNA for the CDR3 is TGTGCCAGCAGTGAGAGGGGGTGGACTGAAGCTTTCTTT.

V is TRBV18 and J is TRBJ2-5, with D possibly being TRBD2 (6 bases). The CDR3 runs 16 residues. Trimming removed 0 bases from V and 5 bases from J, with 16 bases in between. Germline V gene data show CDR1 as KGHSH and CDR2 as LQKENI. CDR3: CASSPPWTPAGETQYF. CDR3 sequence (DNA): TGTGCCAGCTCACCACCTTGGACACCGGCGGGGGAGACCCAGTACTTC.

V gene TRBV9 combines with J gene TRBJ2-1; 10 nucleotides match TRBD2. The CDR3 length is 18 residues. Germline V gene data show CDR1 as SGDLS and CDR2 as YYNGEE. The V and J ends lost 0 bases and 5 bases, in that order; junction bases with no gene match: 11. The DNA for the CDR3 is TGTGCCAGCAGCGTAGAGCCGGCCATAGCGGGAGGCGACAATGAGCAGTTCTTC. Protein sequence: CASSVEPAIAGGDNEQFF. The whole variable domain, remainder taken from reference TRBV9 and TRBJ2-1, is DSGVTQTPKHLITATGQRVTLRCSPRSGDLSVYWYQQSLDQGLQFLIQYYNGEERAKGNILERFSAQQFPDLHSELNLSSLELGDSALYFCASSVEPAIAGGDNEQFFGPGTRLTVL.

This sequence joins TRBV27 and TRBJ2-7; D gene ambiguous. This CDR3 is 15 amino acids long. V was trimmed by 2 bases and J by 5 bases, leaving 16 bases between them. Germline CDR1 and CDR2: MNHEY and SMNVEV (reference sequence). The CDR3 protein is CASSLNGPGADEQYF. In nucleotides, the CDR3 is TGTGCCAGCAGTTTAAACGGCCCAGGCGCCGACGAGCAGTACTTC.

The J gene is TRBJ1-1, the V gene TRBV15; D is ambiguous. CDR3 length equals 15 residues. V lost 3 bases, J lost 4 bases, and 15 bases lay in between. Germline V gene lookup returns CDR1 LNHNV and CDR2 YYDKDF (reference sequence). The CDR3 nucleotides are TGTGCCACCAGCAGTCAACGTGGGCCAACCACTGAAGCTTTCTTT. Encoded protein: CATSSQRGPTTEAFF. Full variable domain (outside the CDR3, taken from reference TRBV15 and TRBJ1-1): DAMVIQNPRYQVTQFGKPVTLSCSQTLNHNVMYWYQQKSSQAPKLLFHYYDKDFNNEADTPDNFQSRRPNTSFCFLDIRSPGLGDTAMYLCATSSQRGPTTEAFFGQGTRLTVV.

This clone was counted between two and nine times. Here the CDR3 DNA reads TGTGCCAGCAGCCCAAACGGAGGGGTAGGGGATGAGCAGTTCTTC. Encoded protein: CASSPNGGVGDEQFF. The chain couples TRBV4-2 to TRBJ2-1, with D perhaps TRBD2 (6 bases). The CDR3 covers 15 residues. Germline V gives CDR1 LGHNA, CDR2 YNFKEQ. Between the trimmed V and J ends, which lost 4 bases and 8 bases, there was a span of 18 bases.

This clone was detected once. The chain carries TRBV18 and TRBJ1-3; 8 positions agree with TRBD1. The V gene's germline CDR1 is KGHSH and CDR2 LQKENI. J gave up 3 bases and V 3 bases, and 4 bases lay outside the gene matches. The CDR3 spans 15 residues. CDR3 nucleotide sequence: TGTGCCAGCTCACCGACCAGGGGGCATGGAAACACCATATATTTT. Protein product: CASSPTRGHGNTIYF.

This chain uses TRBV6-1 with TRBJ2-5; D uncertain. The CDR3 sequence is 14 residues long. Germline V gene sequence: CDR1 MNHNS, CDR2 SASEGT. V gave up 1 base and J gave up 3 bases, with 9 bases separating them. In nucleotides, the CDR3 is TGTGCCAGCAGTGAAGTGAGGCTAGAAGAGACCCAGTACTTC. Protein sequence: CASSEVRLEETQYF.

The rearrangement joins TRBV28 to TRBJ1-4, with D perhaps matching TRBD1 (6 bases). V dropped 7 bases and J dropped 5 bases, with 11 bases sitting between them. Germline V gene lookup returns CDR1 MDHEN and CDR2 SYDVKM. The CDR3 is 13 amino acids. The CDR3 region is CASTGEPNEKLFF. The CDR3 DNA reads TGTGCCAGCACAGGGGAGCCGAATGAAAAACTGTTTTTT.

This chain links TRBV19 with TRBJ2-7, with 9 bases matching TRBD2. The trim removed 5 bases at V and 0 bases at J, leaving 2 bases unmatched. This CDR3 has 14 residues. Germline CDR1 LNHDA, CDR2 SQIVND (reference sequence). DNA for the CDR3: TGTGCCAGTAGTCTTAGCGGGAGCTCCTACGAGCAGTACTTC. It yields the protein CASSLSGSSYEQYF.

This clone is a singleton in its sample. The gene calls are TRBV19 and TRBJ1-1; 7 nucleotides match TRBD1. The junction had 6 bases not matched to a gene; V was cut back by 5 bases and J by 3 bases. CDR1 LNHDA and CDR2 SQIVND come from the germline V gene (reference sequence). This CDR3 has 14 residues. CDR3 residues: CASSVNRGYTEAFF. The CDR3 bases are TGTGCCAGTAGTGTAAACAGGGGATACACTGAAGCTTTCTTT.

The chain uses TRBV2 and TRBJ2-3, with 15 bases fitting TRBD2. This CDR3 is built from 19 residues. V shed 0 bases and J 1 base; nucleotides not matched to a gene: 5. Germline values: CDR1 SNHLY, CDR2 FYNNEI. CDR3: CASSEAGLAGGFGTDTQYF. CDR3 in DNA: TGTGCCAGCAGTGAAGCGGGACTAGCGGGGGGATTCGGCACAGATACGCAGTATTTT.

V and J are TRBV28 and TRBJ1-1; D might be TRBD1 (6 bases). The V end was cut by 6 bases, the J end by 1 base, with 12 bases between. CDR1 and CDR2 (germline): MDHEN, SYDVKM. The CDR3 has 14 amino acids. The CDR3 nucleotides read TGTGCCAGCAGCTCCGGGACACAGAACACTGAAGCTTTCTTT. It specifies CASSSGTQNTEAFF.

The chain couples TRBV7-2 to TRBJ1-2; tentative D call: TRBD1 (6 bases). This CDR3 region has 14 residues. Germline CDR1 reads SGHTA; CDR2 reads FQGNSA. V lost 3 bases to trimming and J lost 5 bases, with 13 bases between them. For the CDR3, the DNA is TGTGCCAGCAGCTTCACAGGGACACCGTATGGCTACACCTTC. Protein product: CASSFTGTPYGYTF. The variable domain in full, completed from reference TRBV7-2 and TRBJ1-2, reads GAGVSQSPSNKVTEKGKDVELRCDPISGHTALYWYRQSLGQGLEFLIYFQGNSAPDKSGLPSDRFSAERTGGSVSTLTIQRTQQEDSAVYLCASSFTGTPYGYTFGSGTRLTVV.

This clone was observed a single time. This sequence joins TRBV5-1 and TRBJ2-7, with 7 positions matching TRBD2. CDR3 length equals 15 residues. V gave up 7 bases and J gave up 6 bases; unmatched junction bases: 16. Looked up from germline, CDR1 is SGHRS and CDR2 is YFSETQ. CDR3 nucleotide sequence: TGCGCCAGCGGCCCCACCGGGGGACTACCGACCGAGCAGTACTTC. This gives the protein CASGPTGGLPTEQYF.